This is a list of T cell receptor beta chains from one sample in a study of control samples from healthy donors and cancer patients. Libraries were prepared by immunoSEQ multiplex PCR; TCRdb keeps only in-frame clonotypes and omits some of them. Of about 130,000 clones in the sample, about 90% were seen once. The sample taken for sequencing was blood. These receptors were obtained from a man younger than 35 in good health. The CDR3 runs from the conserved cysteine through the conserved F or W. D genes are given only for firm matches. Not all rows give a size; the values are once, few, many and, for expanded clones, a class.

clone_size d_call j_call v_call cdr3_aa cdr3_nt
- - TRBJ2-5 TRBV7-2 CASSFSRDETQYF TGTGCCAGCAGCTTCTCCAGGGATGAGACCCAGTACTTC
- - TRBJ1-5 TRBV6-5 CASRPNRLGAQHF TGTGCCAGCAGACCTAACAGGTTGGGTGCCCAGCATTTT
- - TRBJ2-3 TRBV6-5 CASSYFGPGTDTQYF TGTGCCAGCAGTTACTTCGGACCTGGCACAGATACGCAGTATTTT
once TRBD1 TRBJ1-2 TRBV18 CASLNGQGSNYGYTF TGTGCCAGCCTCAATGGACAGGGGAGTAACTATGGCTACACCTTC
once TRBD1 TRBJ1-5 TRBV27 CASSNSPGQTTYSNQPQHF TGTGCCAGCAGTAACTCACCGGGACAGACAACCTATAGCAATCAGCCCCAGCATTTT
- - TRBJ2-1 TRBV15 CATSRDVAAAGEQFF TGTGCCACCAGCAGAGATGTCGCCGCCGCCGGTGAGCAGTTCTTC
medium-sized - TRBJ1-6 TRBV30 CAWSKTAGKNSPLHF TGTGCCTGGAGTAAAACGGCAGGGAAAAATTCACCCCTCCACTTT
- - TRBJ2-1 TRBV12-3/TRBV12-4 CASSDNEQFF TGTGCCAGCAGTGACAATGAGCAGTTCTTC
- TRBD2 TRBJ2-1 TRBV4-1 CASSQIDLGPAGDNEQFF TGCGCCAGCAGCCAAATAGACTTAGGACCAGCGGGAGACAATGAGCAGTTCTTC
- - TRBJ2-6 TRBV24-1 CATSRGSFGANVLTF TGTGCCACCAGTCGAGGATCGTTTGGGGCCAACGTCCTGACTTTC
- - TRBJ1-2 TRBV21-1 CASTGEELQGVYGYTF TGTGCCAGCACCGGGGAGGAACTTCAGGGCGTCTATGGCTACACCTTC
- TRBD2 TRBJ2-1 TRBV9 CASSLRGRMDEQFF TGTGCCAGCAGCCTCCGCGGGAGAATGGATGAGCAGTTCTTC
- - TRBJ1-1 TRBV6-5 CASSESTRTNTEAFF TGTGCCAGCAGCGAGTCTACGAGGACGAACACTGAAGCTTTCTTT
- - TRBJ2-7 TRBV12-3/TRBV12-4 CASSLKGPYEQYF TGTGCCAGCAGTTTAAAAGGCCCCTACGAGCAGTACTTC
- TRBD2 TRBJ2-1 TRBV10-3 CAISRTSYVQFF TGTGCCATCAGTCGGACTAGTTACGTGCAGTTCTTC
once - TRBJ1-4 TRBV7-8 CASSFLDAQLFF TGTGCCAGCAGCTTTCTGGACGCTCAACTGTTTTTT
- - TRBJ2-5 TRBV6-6 CASSQKGSVLLRASDLRETQYF TGTGCCAGCAGTCAAAAGGGTTCTGTTCTTCTCAGGGCTTCGGACCTTCGGGAGACCCAGTACTTC
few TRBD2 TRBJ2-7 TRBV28 CASSLPTDRAGAYEQYF TGTGCCAGCAGTTTACCGACCGACCGAGCGGGAGCCTACGAGCAGTACTTC
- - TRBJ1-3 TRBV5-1 CASRSRGSSGNTIYF TGCGCCAGCAGGTCGAGGGGGAGCTCTGGAAACACCATATATTTT
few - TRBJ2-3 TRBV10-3 CAVKLDQGSTDTQYF TGTGCCGTCAAACTAGATCAAGGTAGCACAGATACGCAGTATTTT
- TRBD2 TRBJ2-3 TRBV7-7 CASSLGGLAGALADTQYF TGTGCCAGCAGCTTGGGGGGACTAGCGGGAGCTTTAGCAGATACGCAGTATTTT
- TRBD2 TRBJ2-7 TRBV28 CASSNSGLSSYEQYF TGTGCCAGCAGCAATAGCGGGCTAAGCTCCTACGAGCAGTACTTC
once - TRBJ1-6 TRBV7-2 CASSLGNYSPLHF TGTGCCAGCAGCTTAGGGAACTATTCACCCCTCCACTTT
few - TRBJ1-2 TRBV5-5 CASSLATDGLGYTF TGTGCCAGCAGCTTGGCGACGGACGGGCTTGGCTACACCTTC
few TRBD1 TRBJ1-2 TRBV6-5 CASSYDRVVVGYTF TGTGCCAGCAGTTACGACAGGGTGGTAGTCGGCTACACCTTC
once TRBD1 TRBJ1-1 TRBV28 CASSFMQGARNTEAFF TGTGCCAGCAGTTTTATGCAGGGGGCTAGGAACACTGAAGCTTTCTTT
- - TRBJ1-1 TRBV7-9 CASREMNTEAFF TGTGCCAGCAGGGAGATGAACACTGAAGCTTTCTTT
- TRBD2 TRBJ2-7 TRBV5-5 CASSLAGGTLYEQYF TGTGCCAGCAGCTTAGCGGGAGGAACCCTCTACGAGCAGTACTTC
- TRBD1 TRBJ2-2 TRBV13 CASSHRQGAISTGELFF TGTGCCAGCAGCCACAGACAGGGGGCAATATCCACCGGGGAGCTGTTTTTT
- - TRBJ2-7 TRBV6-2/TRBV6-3 CASSSPRGGIPEQYF TGTGCCAGCAGTTCCCCCAGGGGTGGAATTCCCGAGCAGTACTTC
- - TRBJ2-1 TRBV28 CASSLWGLSGEQFF TGTGCCAGCAGTTTATGGGGATTGTCAGGTGAGCAGTTCTTC
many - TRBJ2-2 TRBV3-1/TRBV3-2 CASSQVNTGELFF TGTGCCAGCAGCCAGGTGAACACCGGGGAGCTGTTTTTT
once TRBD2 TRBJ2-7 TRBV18 CASSPQIGLAGGWGNYEQYF TGTGCCAGCTCACCTCAAATCGGACTAGCGGGAGGGTGGGGTAACTACGAGCAGTACTTC
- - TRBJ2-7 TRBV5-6 CASSSITGGGPRSQQYF TGTGCCAGCAGCTCCATCACAGGGGGGGGACCAAGGTCCCAGCAGTACTTC
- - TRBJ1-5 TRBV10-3 CAISEHNQPQHF TGTGCCATCAGTGAGCATAATCAGCCCCAGCATTTT
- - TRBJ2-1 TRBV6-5 CASSYLGVGQFF TGTGCCAGCAGTTATCTCGGGGTGGGGCAGTTCTTC